What follows are 7 T cell receptor beta chains derived from one specimen sequenced in a study of cytomegalovirus exposure and HLA in healthy donors. PCR involved 60 Vbeta and 13 Jbeta primers. Produced via immunoSEQ multiplex PCR; TCRdb's table is partial and in-frame only. This table holds roughly 190,000 clones, about three quarters found once. Sequencing used PBMCs. The receptors stem from a female donor in good health and CMV-seronegative.

This clone came up a few times. This chain joins TRBV12-5 and TRBJ2-2; 12 nucleotides align to TRBD1. CDR3 size: 17 residues. The V gene end was trimmed by 4 bases and the J gene end by 6 bases; junction bases not matched to a gene: 9. Germline CDR1 LGHNT, CDR2 FRNRAP. The CDR3, as DNA: TGTGCTAGTGGTTCGCCAACCGGGACAGGGGGCTCCGGGGAGCTGTTTTTT. Protein: CASGSPTGTGGSGELFF.

V usage is TRBV6-5 and J usage is TRBJ2-7, with TRBD1 identical over 9 bases. The junction had 8 bases not matched to a gene; V was cut back by 0 bases and J by 5 bases. This CDR3 comprises 16 residues. CDR1 and CDR2 (germline): MNHEY, SVGAGI. As DNA, the CDR3 is TGTGCCAGCAGTTACTCGTTGACAGGGGGTAAGAACGAGCAGTACTTC. Translating gives CASSYSLTGGKNEQYF.

J is TRBJ2-3 and V is TRBV7-3, with unresolved D. This CDR3 has 13 amino acids. With 4 bases removed from V and 2 bases from J, the gap between germline ends came to 7 bases. Germline values: CDR1 SGHTA, CDR2 FQGTGA. The CDR3, as DNA: TGTGCCAGCAGCTCCGAGGTCACAGATACGCAGTATTTT. It encodes CASSSEVTDTQYF.

This clone was seen more than once but under ten times. The chain uses TRBV5-1 and TRBJ1-2; D is unclear. The germline V gene has CDR1 SGHRS and CDR2 YFSETQ. This CDR3 is built from 14 residues. The V end lost 4 bases, the J end lost 8 bases, and 18 bases lay between the germline ends. The CDR3: CASSLAGGEVGYTF. The CDR3 nucleotides are TGCGCCAGCAGCCTCGCGGGCGGGGAGGTGGGCTACACCTTC.

This chain connects TRBV18 to TRBJ2-2; D might be TRBD1 (6 bases). The CDR3 covers 14 residues. Trimming took 5 bases from V and 0 from J, leaving 7 bases between them. CDR1 is KGHSH, CDR2 LQKENI, per germline. CDR3 sequence reads: CASSGGANTGELFF. CDR3 nucleotides: TGTGCCAGCTCAGGGGGCGCGAACACCGGGGAGCTGTTTTTT.

The CDR3 is CAWDYRLAGWYQETQYF. The CDR3 coding sequence is TGTGCCTGGGACTACCGACTAGCGGGTTGGTACCAAGAGACCCAGTACTTC. This chain joins TRBV30 and TRBJ2-5; 10 bases fit TRBD2. Unmatched junction bases numbered 12, after V lost 5 bases and J lost 0 bases. There are 17 residues in the CDR3. CDR1 GTSNPN and CDR2 SVGIG come from the germline V gene (reference sequence).

The V and J genes are TRBV7-2 and TRBJ2-7; 7 positions match TRBD2. The V and J ends lost 3 bases and 3 bases, in that order; junction bases with no gene match: 11. Germline V gene lookup returns CDR1 SGHTA and CDR2 FQGNSA. The CDR3 is 16 residues long. CDR3 DNA: TGTGCCAGCAGCTTTAATCACGGGGGGAACTACTACGAGCAGTACTTC. Protein: CASSFNHGGNYYEQYF. Variable domain in full (rest from reference TRBV7-2 and TRBJ2-7): GAGVSQSPSNKVTEKGKDVELRCDPISGHTALYWYRQSLGQGLEFLIYFQGNSAPDKSGLPSDRFSAERTGGSVSTLTIQRTQQEDSAVYLCASSFNHGGNYYEQYFGPGTRLTVT.